This TCR beta chain was recovered during a study of blood T cell repertoires in COVID-19. Overall study: Sites across the United States, Italy and Spain contributed samples from acute and convalescent COVID-19. The cDNA or gDNA used as material had been derived from T cells, B-cell-depleted T cells, or PBMCs.

The germline V and J ends were trimmed by 3 bases and 5 bases, with 22 bases remaining between them. CDR1 SGHRS and CDR2 YFSETQ come from the germline V gene. The CDR3 extends over 17 amino acids. In the study's own analysis: Amplification from reference gene primers served as the basis for estimated nucleated cell counts. Profiled with immunoSEQ multiplex PCR; TCRdb holds only in-frame clones, not every one. The V and J calls and clone size are taken from that table; D and trimming were inferred from the DNA. The sample has a few hundred thousand clones, around four fifths seen once. Source material: peripheral blood. This chain connects TRBV5-1 to TRBJ2-3; possibly TRBD2 for D (6 bases). The receptor's source is a man aged 25-40 years who had recovered from COVID-19. CDR3 in amino acids: CASSWIGGGGAQDTQYF. Here the CDR3 DNA reads TGCGCCAGCAGCTGGATAGGAGGTGGCGGGGCCCAAGATACGCAGTATTTT.